These 5 T cell receptor beta chains were sequenced from one sample in a study of control samples from healthy donors and cancer patients. Produced via immunoSEQ multiplex PCR; TCRdb's table is partial and in-frame only. The repertoire holds about 170,000 clones, with roughly 91% as singletons. Sample: blood. Receptor source: a woman between 25 and 40 years old in good health.

The chain couples TRBV7-6 to TRBJ1-4; D possibly corresponds to TRBD1 (5 bases). Trimming took 0 bases from V and 4 from J, leaving 6 bases between them. Per the germline V gene, CDR1 is SGHVS and CDR2 is FNYEAQ. The CDR3 has 14 residues. The CDR3 here is CASSLAGVNEKLFF. CDR3 DNA sequence: TGTGCCAGCAGCTTAGCAGGGGTTAATGAAAAACTGTTTTTT.

This clone was detected once. CDR3 DNA: TGTGCCAGCAGTTTAATGGCGCCCGTTTATGGCTACACCTTC. Amino acid sequence: CASSLMAPVYGYTF. The V call is TRBV28, the J call TRBJ1-2; D is uncertain. The germline CDR1 and CDR2 sequences are MDHEN and SYDVKM. CDR3 length equals 14 residues. Trimming took off 2 bases at V and 5 bases at J, with 12 bases between the two ends.

This chain joins TRBV28 and TRBJ2-2, with a tentative D call TRBD2 (5 bases). CDR1 and CDR2 from the germline V gene are MDHEN and SYDVKM. This CDR3 contains 11 residues. Trimming shortened V by 5 bases and J by 7 bases, and 5 bases separated the two germline ends. In nucleotides, the CDR3 is TGTGCCAGCAGTCGGGGCGGGGAGCTGTTTTTT. This codes for CASSRGGELFF. The entire variable domain, with the rest obtained from reference TRBV28 and TRBJ2-2, is as follows: DVKVTQSSRYLVKRTGEKVFLECVQDMDHENMFWYRQDPGLGLRLIYFSYDVKMKEKGDIPEGYSVSREKKERFSLILESASTNQTSMYLCASSRGGELFFGEGSRLTVL.

This chain uses TRBV13 with TRBJ2-1; 12 bases align to TRBD2. Trimming took 1 base from V and 7 from J; bases not matched to a gene: 5. The CDR3 extends over 16 amino acids. Per germline, CDR1 PRHDT and CDR2 FYEKMQ (reference sequence). CDR3 residues: CASSLVGLAGANEQFF. The CDR3 DNA is TGTGCCAGCAGCTTAGTGGGACTAGCGGGCGCAAATGAGCAGTTCTTC.

This chain uses TRBV6-1 with TRBJ1-2, with a weak D call TRBD1 (5 bases). CDR1 and CDR2 from the germline V gene are MNHNS and SASEGT. The CDR3 loop spans 13 amino acids. With 3 bases removed from V and 8 bases from J, the gap between germline ends came to 13 bases. CDR3 nucleotides: TGTGCCAGCAGTGATCTAGGGGTTCGAGGCTACACCTTC. It yields the protein CASSDLGVRGYTF.